The 11 T cell receptor beta chains below were found in one sample sequenced in a study of shared clonotypes between healthy human individuals. Produced via immunoSEQ multiplex PCR; TCRdb's table is partial and in-frame only. The table lists around 370,000 clones, about 97% of them singletons. Material: memory CD8+ T cells sorted from blood. Subset indicated: CD45RO+ cells pooled with CCR7-negative TemRA cells. The receptors were gathered from a man younger than 40 in good health.

This sequence joins TRBV4-1 and TRBJ2-3, with 8 nucleotides matching TRBD2. Trimming removed 3 bases from V and 2 bases from J; junction bases left unmatched: 4. The CDR3 loop spans 15 amino acids. Per germline, CDR1 MGHRA and CDR2 YSYEKL. The CDR3 sequence is CASSHLLAATDTQYF. DNA for the CDR3: TGCGCCAGCAGCCATTTACTAGCGGCCACAGATACGCAGTATTTT.

This chain connects TRBV6-1 to TRBJ2-1, with D hard to call. V was cut by 4 bases and J by 6 bases, with 10 bases left in between. Germline V gene data show CDR1 as MNHNS and CDR2 as SASEGT. The CDR3 extends over 13 amino acids. CDR3 loop: CASSVMGGNEQFF. The CDR3 DNA reads TGTGCCAGCAGTGTTATGGGTGGCAATGAGCAGTTCTTC.

This clone was detected only once. The gene calls are TRBV28 and TRBJ1-2; D remains ambiguous. Trimming removed 3 bases from V and 2 bases from J, with 7 bases in between. Germline V gene lookup returns CDR1 MDHEN and CDR2 SYDVKM. The CDR3 contains 13 residues. CDR3 in amino acids: CASSFGKNYGYTF. The CDR3 DNA sequence: TGTGCCAGCAGTTTTGGGAAAAACTATGGCTACACCTTC.

This clone appeared many times. The chain combines TRBV10-3 with TRBJ2-7; D call uncertain. The germline gives CDR1 ENHRY, CDR2 SYGVKD. Trimming took 3 bases from V and 2 from J, leaving 2 bases between them. This CDR3 is built from 11 residues. CDR3 loop: CAISDTYEQYF. The CDR3, as DNA: TGTGCCATCAGTGACACCTACGAGCAGTACTTC.

Regarding this clone: Additional DNA sequences in this sample encode the identical CDR3. This CDR3 is CASSYSGRSSYEQYF. For the CDR3, the DNA is TGTGCCAGCAGTTACTCTGGGAGGTCCTCCTACGAGCAGTACTTC. This chain links TRBV6-6 with TRBJ2-7, with D maybe TRBD2 (6 bases). The CDR3 length is 15 residues. Germline loops: CDR1 MNHNY, CDR2 SVGAGI (reference sequence). The V end was cut by 0 bases, the J end by 0 bases, with 9 bases between.

This sequence joins TRBV18 and TRBJ1-1, with a tentative D call TRBD1 (5 bases). The length of the CDR3 is 15 residues. Germline V gene data show CDR1 as KGHSH and CDR2 as LQKENI. V was pared by 4 bases and J by 0 bases, with 12 bases between. CDR3 protein: CASSQWGGVNTEAFF. Written as DNA, the CDR3 is TGTGCCAGCTCACAGTGGGGCGGGGTGAACACTGAAGCTTTCTTT.

The chain is built from TRBV9 and TRBJ1-2; D not certain. The CDR3 has 13 amino acids. Germline CDR1 and CDR2: SGDLS and YYNGEE. Deletions cut 3 bases from V and 5 bases from J, with 11 bases between. CDR3: CASSEGGRYGYTF. The CDR3 DNA reads as TGTGCCAGCAGCGAGGGAGGTCGGTATGGCTACACCTTC.

Turning to this clone: In the same sample, other DNA sequences code for this CDR3. The J gene is TRBJ2-7, the V gene TRBV6-1; 9 positions match TRBD2. This CDR3 region has 13 residues. V lost 6 bases and J lost 6; bases outside the gene matches: 6. Germline V CDR1 and CDR2: MNHNS, SASEGT. The CDR3 here is CASSAGLAGEQYF. CDR3 sequence (DNA): TGTGCCAGCAGCGCGGGACTAGCCGGCGAGCAGTACTTC.

V is TRBV4-2 and J is TRBJ2-2; 10 nucleotides align to TRBD2. The CDR3 is 16 residues long. The V and J ends lost 4 bases and 1 base, in that order; junction bases with no gene match: 3. Germline CDR1 is LGHNA and CDR2 is YNFKEQ. The CDR3 loop is CASSPWTSGNTGELFF. The DNA for the CDR3 is TGTGCCAGCAGCCCATGGACTAGCGGGAACACCGGGGAGCTGTTTTTT.

The gene calls are TRBV9 and TRBJ2-1; 8 positions match TRBD2. This CDR3 has 16 amino acids. Germline values: CDR1 SGDLS, CDR2 YYNGEE. The V segment lost 0 bases and the J segment 9 bases; nucleotides outside the gene matches: 11. CDR3 nucleotides: TGTGCCAGCAGCGTAGATACAGCGGGAGTAGTGGGTGAGCAGTTCTTC. This sequence encodes CASSVDTAGVVGEQFF.

This clone was found once. The CDR3 DNA sequence: TGTGCCAGCAGTTTTGGGTTTGTGATCCAGGGGCGGGAAGAGACCCAGTACTTC. Translating it yields CASSFGFVIQGREETQYF. The chain joins TRBV28 to TRBJ2-5; a weak D match, TRBD1 (6 bases). Trimming took off 3 bases at V and 3 bases at J, with 23 bases between the two ends. CDR3 size: 18 residues. Germline V gene lookup returns CDR1 MDHEN and CDR2 SYDVKM.